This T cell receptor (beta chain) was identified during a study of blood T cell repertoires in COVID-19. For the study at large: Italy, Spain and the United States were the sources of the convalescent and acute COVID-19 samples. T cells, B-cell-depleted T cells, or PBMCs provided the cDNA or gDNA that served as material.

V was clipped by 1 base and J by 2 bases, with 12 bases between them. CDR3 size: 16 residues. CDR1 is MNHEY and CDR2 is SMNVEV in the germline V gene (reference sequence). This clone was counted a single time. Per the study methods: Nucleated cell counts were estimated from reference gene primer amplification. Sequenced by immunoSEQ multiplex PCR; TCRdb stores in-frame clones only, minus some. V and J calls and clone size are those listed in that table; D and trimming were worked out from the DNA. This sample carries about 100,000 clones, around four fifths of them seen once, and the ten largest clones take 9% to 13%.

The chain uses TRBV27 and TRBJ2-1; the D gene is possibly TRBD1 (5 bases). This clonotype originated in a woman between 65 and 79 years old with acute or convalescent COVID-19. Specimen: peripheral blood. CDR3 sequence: CASSLWGQDTYNEQFF. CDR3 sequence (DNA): TGTGCCAGCAGTTTATGGGGCCAGGATACCTACAATGAGCAGTTCTTC.